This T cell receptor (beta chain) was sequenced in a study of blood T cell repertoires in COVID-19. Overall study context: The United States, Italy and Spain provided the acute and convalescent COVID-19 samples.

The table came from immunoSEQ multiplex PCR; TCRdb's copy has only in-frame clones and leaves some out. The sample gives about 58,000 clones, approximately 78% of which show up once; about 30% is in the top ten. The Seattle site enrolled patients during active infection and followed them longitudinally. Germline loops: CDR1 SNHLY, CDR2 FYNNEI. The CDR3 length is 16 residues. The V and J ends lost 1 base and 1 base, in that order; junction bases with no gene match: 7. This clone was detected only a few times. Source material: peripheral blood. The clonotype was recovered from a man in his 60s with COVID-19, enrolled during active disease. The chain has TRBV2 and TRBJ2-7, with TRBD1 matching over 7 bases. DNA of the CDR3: TGTGCCAGCAGTGAAGTCGGTGGGGGACAGTCCTACGAGCAGTACTTC. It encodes CASSEVGGGQSYEQYF.